Each of the 7 T cell receptor beta chains below was sequenced from the same sample in a study of T cells in Graves' hyperthyroidism and ophthalmopathy. RNA transcripts served as the template for amplifying TCR beta CDR3 regions. A set of HTBI primers served as the primers for a first-round RT-PCR of the TCR CDR3. Each CDR3 protein is one row after TCRdb ran MiXCR on the multiplex PCR reads. This repertoire shows hundreds of thousands of distinct CDR3 sequences, 20% found once; its top ten account for roughly 50%. The sample consisted of blood. These receptors were obtained from a man aged 40-49 years with Graves' ophthalmopathy.

The chain is built from TRBV6-2 or TRBV6-3 and TRBJ2-7, with 10 bases fitting TRBD1. The CDR3 has 16 residues. Germline CDR1 MNHEY, CDR2 SVGEGT. With 2 bases clipped from V and 5 bases from J, the junction kept 9 bases outside the gene matches. CDR3 loop: CASSYTSGTGADEQYF. In nucleotides, the CDR3 is TGTGCCAGCAGTTACACGTCCGGGACAGGGGCCGACGAGCAGTACTTC.

This chain connects TRBV10-3 to TRBJ2-1; 10 bases align to TRBD1. V lost 0 bases, J lost 2 bases, and 10 bases stayed unmatched. The CDR3 totals 19 residues. Germline V lookup: CDR1 ENHRY, CDR2 SYGVKD. The chain's CDR3 is CAISESLLWTGGTYNEQFF. The DNA for the CDR3 is TGTGCCATCAGTGAGTCACTTCTTTGGACAGGGGGAACCTACAATGAGCAGTTCTTC.

The chain joins TRBV14 to TRBJ1-6; D is undetermined. The CDR3 is made up of 14 amino acids. CDR1 is SGHDN and CDR2 is FVKESK in the germline V gene. Trimming removed 2 bases from V and 13 bases from J, with 15 bases in between. This CDR3 reads CASSQPLPGEPLHF. In DNA form, the CDR3 reads TGTGCCAGCAGCCAACCACTGCCCGGGGAGCCCCTCCACTTT.

This clonotype appeared many times. The V call is TRBV28, the J call TRBJ2-7, with 11 bases aligning to TRBD1. The CDR3 spans 16 residues. V was clipped by 1 base and J by 3 bases; unmatched bases: 5. In germline, CDR1 is MDHEN, CDR2 SYDVKM. CDR3 DNA sequence: TGTGCCAGCAGTTTATCCGGGACAGGGGGGTTCTACGAGCAGTACTTC. This codes for CASSLSGTGGFYEQYF.

With respect to this clonotype: Germline is not matched at one junction end, which may reflect a read error. CDR3 sequence reads: CSASRADSYNERFF. In DNA, the CDR3 is TGCAGTGCTAGTCGGGCGGACTCCTACAATGAGCGGTTCTTC. The chain joins TRBV20-1 to TRBJ2-1; weak D call: TRBD2 (5 bases). The CDR3 runs to 14 residues. Germline CDR1 and CDR2: DFQATT and SNEGSKA (reference sequence).

The chain joins TRBV27 to TRBJ2-1; D is unresolved. CDR3 length: 15 amino acids. Germline V gives CDR1 MNHEY, CDR2 SMNVEV (reference sequence). V was clipped by 5 bases and J by 4 bases, with 15 bases between them. Written as DNA, the CDR3 is TGTGCCAGCAGTACTGTCAACAGTTGGTACAATGAGCAGTTCTTC. Translated, it gives CASSTVNSWYNEQFF.

This clonotype has only a few counts. The chain couples TRBV6-1 to TRBJ1-3; D remains ambiguous. This CDR3 is 14 amino acids long. V lost 6 bases to trimming and J lost 0 bases, with 9 bases between them. Germline values: CDR1 MNHNS, CDR2 SASEGT. In DNA, the CDR3 is TGTGCCAGCAGCCCCCACCGCTCTGGAAACACCATATATTTT. Translating gives CASSPHRSGNTIYF.